Here is one T cell receptor (beta chain) with its context. Its antigen is unidentified. The data are from a study of Ad26.COV2.S vaccination and SARS-CoV-2 variants. Study findings and constraints: Following vaccination, spike-specific CD8+ and CD4+ T cell responses reportedly exhibited substantial breadth.

Profiling relied on immunoSEQ multiplex PCR, and the TCRdb table lists in-frame clones only, not all of them. The sample has a few hundred thousand clones, 89% seen once. Germline V gene data show CDR1 as SGHDT and CDR2 as YYEEEE. Trimming stripped 4 bases from V and 3 bases from J, with 7 bases between. This CDR3 has 12 amino acids. Treatment reported: approximately 18 received Ad26.COV2.S at low or high dose, single or two shots; 5 received placebo; per-sample allocation not given. Each sample was drawn 63 days after the first injection (of vaccine or placebo). This sequence joins TRBV5-6 and TRBJ1-2; D is ambiguous. Material: peripheral blood, obtained in a trial of Ad26.COV2.S vaccine versus placebo. The TCR comes from a person between 18 and 65 years old who received the Ad26.COV2.S COVID-19 vaccine or a placebo. In nucleotides, the CDR3 is TGTGCCAGCAGCCTTGGGTACTATGGCTACACCTTC. Translating gives CASSLGYYGYTF.